Listed below are T cell receptor beta chains from one sample, sequenced in a study of T cell changes during pregnancy in multiple sclerosis. Measured with immunoSEQ multiplex PCR; TCRdb has only the in-frame clones, and not every one. The sample lists 65,000 to 95,000 clones; 85% to 95% were seen once. Sample: peripheral blood, taken in the second trimester of pregnancy. The receptors derive from a female donor in good health, enrolled as a control in a pregnancy study. Both conserved end residues are part of each CDR3. The order of the fields is V gene, J gene, clone size, D gene, CDR3 protein, CDR3 DNA. A D gene is named only where the DNA matches it firmly. Clone sizes are given selectively: once, few, many, or a class where the clone is expanded.

V gene: TRBV19; J gene: TRBJ2-6; clone size: .; D gene: .; CDR3 protein: CASSTQGSGANVLTF; CDR3 DNA: TGTGCCAGTAGTACACAGGGCTCTGGGGCCAACGTCCTGACTTTC
V gene: TRBV6-1; J gene: TRBJ1-3; clone size: once; D gene: .; CDR3 protein: CASSEYPYSSGNTIYF; CDR3 DNA: TGTGCCAGCAGTGAGTACCCGTATAGCTCTGGAAACACCATATATTTT
V gene: TRBV18; J gene: TRBJ1-3; clone size: .; D gene: TRBD1; CDR3 protein: CASSPPGTGGDTIYF; CDR3 DNA: TGTGCCAGCTCACCTCCCGGGACAGGAGGGGACACCATATATTTT
V gene: TRBV5-4; J gene: TRBJ2-1; clone size: .; D gene: .; CDR3 protein: CASSLDPAPNNEQFF; CDR3 DNA: TGTGCCAGCAGCTTGGACCCAGCGCCTAACAATGAGCAGTTCTTC
V gene: TRBV7-2; J gene: TRBJ1-2; clone size: .; D gene: TRBD1; CDR3 protein: CASSMEGASYGYTF; CDR3 DNA: TGTGCCAGCAGCATGGAGGGGGCGAGCTATGGCTACACCTTC
V gene: TRBV10-3; J gene: TRBJ2-1; clone size: .; D gene: .; CDR3 protein: CAISPSADLFNNEQFF; CDR3 DNA: TGTGCCATCAGTCCGTCAGCGGACCTCTTTAACAATGAGCAGTTCTTC
V gene: TRBV28; J gene: TRBJ2-1; clone size: .; D gene: .; CDR3 protein: CASRADLKPYNEQFF; CDR3 DNA: TGTGCCAGCAGGGCGGACTTGAAACCCTACAATGAGCAGTTCTTC
V gene: TRBV5-1; J gene: TRBJ1-2; clone size: .; D gene: TRBD1; CDR3 protein: CASSPETGIYGYTF; CDR3 DNA: TGCGCCAGCAGCCCCGAGACAGGGATCTATGGCTACACCTTC
V gene: TRBV19; J gene: TRBJ2-6; clone size: .; D gene: .; CDR3 protein: CASRQTSGANVLTF; CDR3 DNA: TGTGCCAGTAGACAGACCTCTGGGGCCAACGTCCTGACTTTC
V gene: TRBV28; J gene: TRBJ2-7; clone size: .; D gene: TRBD2; CDR3 protein: CASSSYVGTSGPWSSYEQYF; CDR3 DNA: TGTGCCAGCAGTTCGTACGTAGGGACTAGCGGGCCTTGGAGCTCCTACGAGCAGTACTTC
V gene: TRBV28; J gene: TRBJ1-2; clone size: .; D gene: .; CDR3 protein: CASSLAGEYGYTF; CDR3 DNA: TGTGCCAGCAGTTTAGCAGGGGAATATGGCTACACCTTC
V gene: TRBV5-1; J gene: TRBJ2-7; clone size: few; D gene: TRBD2; CDR3 protein: CASSLAVTSGTYEQYF; CDR3 DNA: TGCGCCAGCAGCTTGGCCGTCACTAGCGGGACCTACGAGCAGTACTTC
V gene: TRBV6-1; J gene: TRBJ2-1; clone size: once; D gene: .; CDR3 protein: CASSELLYNEQFF; CDR3 DNA: TGTGCCAGCAGTGAGTTACTCTACAATGAGCAGTTCTTC
V gene: TRBV27; J gene: TRBJ2-1; clone size: .; D gene: TRBD2; CDR3 protein: CASRPGGAGAYNEQFF; CDR3 DNA: TGTGCCAGCAGGCCCGGGGGGGCGGGGGCCTACAATGAGCAGTTCTTC
V gene: TRBV11-2; J gene: TRBJ2-5; clone size: .; D gene: TRBD2; CDR3 protein: CASSFSGGLRETQYF; CDR3 DNA: TGTGCCAGCAGCTTTAGCGGGGGACTCCGCGAGACCCAGTACTTC
V gene: TRBV15; J gene: TRBJ2-2; clone size: .; D gene: TRBD1; CDR3 protein: CATSRTGDHTGELFF; CDR3 DNA: TGTGCCACCAGCCGGACAGGGGACCACACCGGGGAGCTGTTTTTT
V gene: TRBV10-3; J gene: TRBJ2-7; clone size: .; D gene: .; CDR3 protein: CAISGGRDNAYEQYF; CDR3 DNA: TGTGCCATCAGTGGGGGCCGGGACAACGCCTACGAGCAGTACTTC
V gene: TRBV7-9; J gene: TRBJ1-1; clone size: few; D gene: .; CDR3 protein: CALGGINTEAFF; CDR3 DNA: TGTGCCCTCGGGGGAATCAACACTGAAGCTTTCTTT